This record looks at one T cell receptor (beta chain) sequence and its context. Its antigen remains unidentified. Alongside a J-beta primer mix, a sample-barcoded 5' primer served in a second PCR lasting about 7 to 11 cycles. TCRdb reprocessed the 5' RACE reads with MiXCR, giving one entry per CDR3 protein. The sample records more than 650,000 distinct CDR3 sequences, approximately 53% being singletons. The data are from a study of blood T cells in healthy people across ages. Points from the study as a whole: Estimates drawn from one million T cells were deemed to understate diversity.

Germline CDR1 and CDR2: KGHSH and LQKENI. V was clipped by 3 bases and J by 6 bases, with 8 bases between them. This CDR3 spans 12 amino acids. Those donating, healthy Caucasian individuals from Russia, were aged roughly 6 to 90. At least 6 million PBMCs were isolated per sample. Per individual sample, total RNA of at least 5.5 micrograms was extracted. Sequencing was done on a sample of blood. The V gene is TRBV18, the J gene TRBJ1-1; D not certain. The sequence came from an older man in good health. The CDR3 reads CASSPFGSEAFF. CDR3 nucleotides: TGTGCCAGCTCACCTTTCGGGTCTGAAGCTTTCTTT. The full variable domain, completed using reference TRBV18 and TRBJ1-1, is NAGVMQNPRHLVRRRGQEARLRCSPMKGHSHVYWYRQLPEEGLKFMVYLQKENIIDESGMPKERFSAEFPKEGPSILRIQQVVRGDSAAYFCASSPFGSEAFFGQGTRLTVV.